This TCR beta chain was retrieved from a study of radiation and T cells in renal cell carcinoma. This CDR3 contains 15 residues. The junction had 6 bases not matched to a gene; V was cut back by 5 bases and J by 2 bases. The V gene's germline CDR1 is SNHLY and CDR2 FYNNEI. Repertoires were generated with immunoSEQ multiplex PCR, while TCRdb's copy carries only in-frame clones and drops some. The sample lists about 140,000 clones, over 80% seen once, with under 30% in the top ten. Described time point: baseline pretreatment blood. Treatment: 15 Gy SBRT to primary tumor, nephrectomy 4 weeks later. The V gene is TRBV2, the J gene TRBJ1-2; 9 bases map to TRBD1. The sample consisted of blood, taken from a patient whose treatment included radiotherapy and nephrectomy. The sequence was collected from a woman between 50 and 59 years old with renal cell carcinoma. In DNA, the CDR3 is TGTGCCAGCAGTTTGGACAGGGGCGACAACTATGGCTACACCTTC. Translation: CASSLDRGDNYGYTF.